This T cell receptor (beta chain) was recovered during a study of PD-1 and CTLA-4 blockade in melanoma (dated by TCRdb to the early 2020s). About the full investigation: The study compared how PD-1 blockade and CTLA-4 blockade affected the melanoma-reactive CD8 T cell response in patients with melanoma.

The germline V gene (reference sequence) sets CDR1 to GTSNPN and CDR2 to SVGIG. Cut back by 5 bases and 5 bases, the V and J ends lie 12 bases apart. CDR3 length: 12 amino acids, cysteine to phenylalanine. CDR3 DNA is the only sequence kept; it has 36 bases, read in frame from the first base. Concerning this clone: Its antigen is still unknown. It has no much larger one-base neighbor in the sample; base qualities were not kept.

Library generation was performed with the immunoSEQ multiplex PCR assay. Not all clones reach the TCRdb copy of this immuneACCESS table, which keeps in-frame sequences only. Checked studies attribute under half of the gap to unresolved V genes and leave the rest unexplained. The sample table holds fewer than 7,500 clones, of which about four fifths were seen once. Roughly 40% of the sample lies in the top ten. The chain was built from TRBV30 and TRBJ1-1, with no D gene named confidently. This TCR was sampled from a human donor with melanoma. This specimen consisted of CD8+ T cells from peripheral blood, obtained before anti-PD-1 treatment. The bases read TGTGCCTGGTTTACATCGAGAACTGAAGCTTTCTTT. It translates as CAWFTSRTEAFF.